Sequencing of this T cell receptor beta chain was carried out in a study of blood T cell repertoires in COVID-19. As for the study in general: T cells, B-cell-depleted T cells, or PBMCs provided the cDNA or gDNA that served as material.

This CDR3 is built from 14 residues. Germline assignment: CDR1 SNHLY and CDR2 FYNNEI. Deletions cut 1 base from V and 1 base from J, with 4 bases between. Produced via immunoSEQ multiplex PCR; TCRdb's table is partial and in-frame only. The sample has some 450,000 clones, around 88% seen once. The Seattle patients, enrolled during active infection, were followed longitudinally. Sequenced: peripheral blood. V and J are TRBV2 and TRBJ1-4; D remains unclear. The receptor comes from a woman aged 45 to 65 with COVID-19, enrolled during active disease. In DNA form, the CDR3 reads TGTGCCAGCAGTGAAGACGGAACTAATGAAAAACTGTTTTTT. It translates to CASSEDGTNEKLFF.